This paragraph reports one TCR beta chain. The data are from a study of blood T cell repertoires in COVID-19. Turning to the study itself: There were acute and convalescent COVID-19 samples, and they came from the United States, Italy and Spain. PBMCs, B-cell-depleted T cells, or T cells provided the cDNA or gDNA that made up the material.

The CDR3 is 16 residues long. With 1 base removed from V and 9 bases from J, the gap between germline ends came to 19 bases. The germline V gene has CDR1 SGHTA and CDR2 FQGNSA. Authors' processing steps: Reference gene primer amplification gave nucleated cell count estimates. The protocol was immunoSEQ multiplex PCR, while the TCRdb copy is restricted to in-frame clones and leaves out a portion. Clone size and V and J calls were adopted from that table, with D and trimming inferred from the DNA. The repertoire holds about 80,000 clones, with around 80% as singletons. Seattle cases were enrolled at active infection and followed longitudinally.

J is TRBJ2-4 and V is TRBV7-2; D may be TRBD2 (5 bases). The sequenced sample was peripheral blood. This clonotype was sampled from a man in his sixties with COVID-19, enrolled during active disease. The CDR3 nucleotides read TGTGCCAGCAGCTTAGGGGCTGGGCTAGCTACCAGCATTCAGTACTTC. It is translated as CASSLGAGLATSIQYF.